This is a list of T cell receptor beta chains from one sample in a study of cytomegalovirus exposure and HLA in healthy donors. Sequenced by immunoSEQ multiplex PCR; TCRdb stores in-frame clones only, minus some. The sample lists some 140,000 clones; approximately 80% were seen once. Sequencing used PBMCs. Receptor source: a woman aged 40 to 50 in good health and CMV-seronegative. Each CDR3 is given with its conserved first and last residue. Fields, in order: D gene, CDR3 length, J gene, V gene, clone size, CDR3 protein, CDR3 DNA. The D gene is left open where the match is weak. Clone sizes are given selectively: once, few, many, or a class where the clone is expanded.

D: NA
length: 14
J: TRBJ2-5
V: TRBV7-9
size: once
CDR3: CASSPGLRQETQYF
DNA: TGTGCCAGCAGCCCAGGACTTCGCCAAGAGACCCAGTACTTC

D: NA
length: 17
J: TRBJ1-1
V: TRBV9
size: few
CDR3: CASSAYPRRQDHTEAFF
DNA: TGTGCCAGCAGCGCCTATCCCCGCCGACAGGATCACACTGAAGCTTTCTTT

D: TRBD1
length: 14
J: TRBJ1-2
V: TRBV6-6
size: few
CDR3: CASSLTGGDYGYTF
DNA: TGTGCCAGCAGTCTGACAGGGGGCGACTATGGCTACACCTTC

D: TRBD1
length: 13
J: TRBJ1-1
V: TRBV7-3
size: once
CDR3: CASSQGGNTEAFF
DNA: TGTGCCAGCAGCCAGGGGGGGAACACTGAAGCTTTCTTT

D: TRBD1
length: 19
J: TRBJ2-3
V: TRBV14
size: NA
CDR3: CASSPVFFPGQGSADTQYF
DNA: TGTGCCAGCAGCCCGGTTTTTTTTCCGGGACAGGGGTCTGCAGATACGCAGTATTTT

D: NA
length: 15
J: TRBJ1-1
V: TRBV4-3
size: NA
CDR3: CASSQETGRWTEAFF
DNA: TGCGCCAGCAGCCAAGAGACAGGTCGGTGGACTGAAGCTTTCTTT

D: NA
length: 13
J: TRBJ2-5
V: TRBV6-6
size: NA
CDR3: CASSWRAEETQYF
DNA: TGTGCCAGCAGTTGGCGGGCAGAAGAGACCCAGTACTTC

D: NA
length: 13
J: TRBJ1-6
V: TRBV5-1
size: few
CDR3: CASSLAGNSPLHF
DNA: TGCGCCAGCAGCTTGGCCGGGAATTCACCCCTCCACTTT

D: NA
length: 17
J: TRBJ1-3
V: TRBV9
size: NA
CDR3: CASSVGGPAVSGNTIYF
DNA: TGTGCCAGCAGCGTCGGGGGGCCTGCGGTCTCTGGAAACACCATATATTTT

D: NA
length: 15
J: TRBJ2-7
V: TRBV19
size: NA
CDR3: CASSSLGERSYEQYF
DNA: TGTGCCAGTAGTTCCTTAGGGGAACGCTCCTACGAGCAGTACTTC

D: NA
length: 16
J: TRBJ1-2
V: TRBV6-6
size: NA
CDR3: CASSYQPGSSNYGYTF
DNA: TGTGCCAGCAGTTACCAGCCCGGGTCAAGCAACTATGGCTACACCTTC

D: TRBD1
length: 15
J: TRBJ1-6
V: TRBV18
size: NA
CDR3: CASSHDRGQNSPLHF
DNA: TGTGCCAGCTCACACGACAGGGGTCAGAATTCACCCCTCCACTTT

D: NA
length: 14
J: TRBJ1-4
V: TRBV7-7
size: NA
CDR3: CASSLGGSNEKLFF
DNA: TGTGCTAGCAGCTTAGGAGGCAGCAATGAAAAACTGTTTTTT

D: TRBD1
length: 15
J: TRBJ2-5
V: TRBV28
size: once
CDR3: CASSLPTGGRETQYF
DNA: TGTGCCAGCAGTTTACCCACAGGGGGCCGGGAGACCCAGTACTTC

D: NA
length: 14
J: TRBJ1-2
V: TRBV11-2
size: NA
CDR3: CASSLGGRAGGYTF
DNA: TGTGCCAGCAGCTTAGGGGGCCGGGCCGGAGGCTACACCTTC

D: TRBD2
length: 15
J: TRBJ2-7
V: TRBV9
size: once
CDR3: CASSPRLAGTYEQYF
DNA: TGTGCCAGCAGCCCCCGACTAGCGGGTACCTACGAGCAGTACTTC

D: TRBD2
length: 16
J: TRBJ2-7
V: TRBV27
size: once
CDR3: CASSSSTSGRRYEQYF
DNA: TGTGCCAGCAGTTCGTCGACTAGCGGGAGACGCTACGAGCAGTACTTC

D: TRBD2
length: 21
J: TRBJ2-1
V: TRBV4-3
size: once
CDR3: CASSQFLTGLAGVLSYNEQFF
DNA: TGCGCCAGCAGCCAATTTCTCACGGGACTAGCGGGGGTCCTCTCCTACAATGAGCAGTTCTTC

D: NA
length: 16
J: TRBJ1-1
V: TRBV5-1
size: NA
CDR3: CASSLRVGQGPTEAFF
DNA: TGCGCCAGCAGCTTGAGGGTCGGGCAGGGTCCCACTGAAGCTTTCTTT

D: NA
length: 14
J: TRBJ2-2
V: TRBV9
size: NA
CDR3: CASSEVTVAGELFF
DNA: TGTGCCAGCAGCGAGGTGACAGTTGCCGGGGAGCTGTTTTTT

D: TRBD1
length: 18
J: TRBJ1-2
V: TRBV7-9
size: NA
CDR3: CASSPSSRAGGLDYGYTF
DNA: TGTGCCAGCAGCCCATCCTCAAGGGCAGGGGGCTTAGACTATGGCTACACCTTC

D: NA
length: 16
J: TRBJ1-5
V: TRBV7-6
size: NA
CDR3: CASSLGREDSNQPQHF
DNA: TGTGCCAGCAGCCTGGGACGGGAGGATAGCAATCAGCCCCAGCATTTT

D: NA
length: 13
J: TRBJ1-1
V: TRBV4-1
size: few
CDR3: CASSQRSYTEAFF
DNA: TGCGCCAGCAGCCAGAGGAGTTACACTGAAGCTTTCTTT

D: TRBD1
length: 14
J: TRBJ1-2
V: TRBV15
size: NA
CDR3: CATSRGTGVYGYTF
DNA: TGTGCCACCAGCAGGGGGACAGGGGTCTATGGCTACACCTTC

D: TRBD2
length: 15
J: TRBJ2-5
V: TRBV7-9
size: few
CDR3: CASGAGRAFGETQYF
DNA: TGTGCCAGTGGAGCAGGGAGGGCATTTGGAGAGACCCAGTACTTC

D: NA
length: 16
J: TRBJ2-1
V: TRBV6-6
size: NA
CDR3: CASSYREQSPYNEQFF
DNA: TGTGCCAGCAGTTACCGGGAGCAGAGCCCCTACAATGAGCAGTTCTTC

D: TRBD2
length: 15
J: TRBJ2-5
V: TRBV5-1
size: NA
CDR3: CASSLVAGGQETQYF
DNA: TGCGCCAGCAGCTTGGTAGCGGGGGGTCAAGAGACCCAGTACTTC